These T cell receptor beta chains were read from a single sample in a study of OX40 agonist ivuxolimab in advanced cancers. Libraries were prepared by immunoSEQ multiplex PCR; TCRdb keeps only in-frame clonotypes and omits some of them. Of tens of thousands of clones in the sample, about 87% are singletons; the top ten hold 6% to 7.5%. The sequencing here drew on CD4+ or CD8+ T cells sorted from blood, taken in a trial of the OX40 agonist ivuxolimab. The receptors derive from an adult with an advanced solid tumor such as melanoma, head and neck, liver or kidney cancer. The CDR3 runs from the conserved cysteine through the conserved F or W. The D gene is left open where the match is weak. Some rows mark clone size as missing; the rest say once, few, many or name a class of expanded clone.

v_gene	abundance	j_gene	d_gene	CDR3aa	CDR3nt
TRBV4-1	-	TRBJ1-1	-	CASSQLFPAQRRMNTEAFF	TGCGCCAGCAGCCAATTGTTTCCGGCCCAAAGACGCATGAACACTGAAGCTTTCTTT
TRBV27	-	TRBJ2-2	TRBD1	CASSYPGQGKRELFF	TGTGCCAGCAGTTACCCGGGACAGGGGAAAAGGGAGCTGTTTTTT
TRBV11-3	-	TRBJ2-5	-	CASSLGAQWETQYF	TGTGCCAGCAGCTTAGGGGCGCAATGGGAGACCCAGTACTTC
TRBV5-1	once	TRBJ2-7	-	CASSLGQGPTYEQYF	TGCGCCAGCAGCTTGGGGCAGGGCCCGACCTACGAGCAGTACTTC
TRBV2	-	TRBJ1-2	TRBD1	CASSPGGRDGYTF	TGTGCCAGCAGTCCAGGGGGGAGAGATGGCTACACCTTC
TRBV9	-	TRBJ2-5	-	CASSSWGSYQETQYF	TGTGCCAGCAGCTCATGGGGGTCGTACCAAGAGACCCAGTACTTC
TRBV5-1	once	TRBJ1-4	TRBD1	CASSQDRGGLFF	TGCGCCAGCAGCCAGGACAGGGGAGGGCTGTTTTTT
TRBV7-8	-	TRBJ2-7	-	CASSDSGWSSYEQYF	TGTGCCAGCAGCGATTCAGGGTGGAGCTCCTACGAGCAGTACTTC
TRBV4-2	-	TRBJ1-1	-	CASSRDLGGTGLNTEAFF	TGTGCCAGCAGCCGCGACCTTGGGGGAACAGGGCTCAACACTGAAGCTTTCTTT
TRBV6-8	-	TRBJ2-2	-	CASEGAGELFF	TGTGCCAGCGAGGGAGCCGGGGAGCTGTTTTTT
TRBV14	few	TRBJ2-7	TRBD2	CASSLGLVSYEQYF	TGTGCCAGCAGCCTAGGACTAGTCAGCTACGAGCAGTACTTC
TRBV6-6	once	TRBJ2-1	TRBD2	CASTLTSGRNNEQFF	TGTGCCAGCACCCTGACTAGCGGGAGAAACAATGAGCAGTTCTTC
TRBV5-5	-	TRBJ2-5	TRBD2	CASSLSGRIQETQYF	TGTGCCAGCAGCCTGAGCGGGAGAATCCAAGAGACCCAGTACTTC
TRBV28	-	TRBJ1-3	TRBD1	CASSLGQGGRNTIYF	TGTGCCAGCAGTTTAGGACAGGGGGGCAGAAACACCATATATTTT
TRBV14	-	TRBJ1-4	-	CASSRWGSNEKLFF	TGTGCCAGCAGCCGCTGGGGATCAAATGAAAAACTGTTTTTT
TRBV27	-	TRBJ2-5	TRBD1	CASSFWGQGGETQYF	TGTGCCAGCAGTTTTTGGGGACAGGGCGGTGAGACCCAGTACTTC
TRBV5-1	-	TRBJ2-5	TRBD1	CASSLQGPRETQYF	TGCGCCAGCAGCTTACAGGGGCCTAGGGAGACCCAGTACTTC
TRBV9	-	TRBJ2-2	-	CASSAGLGELFF	TGTGCCAGCAGCGCTGGGTTAGGGGAGCTGTTTTTT
TRBV4-2	-	TRBJ2-1	TRBD1	CASSQAPSTGGSYNEQFF	TGTGCCAGCAGCCAAGCGCCGTCTACAGGGGGATCCTACAATGAGCAGTTCTTC
TRBV19	-	TRBJ2-1	-	CASSSLAPDPNEQFF	TGTGCCAGTAGTTCGCTAGCCCCCGACCCAAATGAGCAGTTCTTC
TRBV11-2	-	TRBJ2-2	-	CASSLLAGELFF	TGTGCCAGCAGCTTACTAGCCGGGGAGCTGTTTTTT
TRBV11-1	-	TRBJ2-1	TRBD2	CASSGSGRFYNEQFF	TGTGCCAGCAGCGGTAGCGGGAGATTCTACAATGAGCAGTTCTTC
TRBV7-2	-	TRBJ2-5	TRBD2	CASSLDSGGVKTQYF	TGTGCCAGCAGCTTAGATAGCGGGGGGGTAAAGACCCAGTACTTC
TRBV18	-	TRBJ2-1	-	CASSFRDTHNEQFF	TGTGCCAGCTCATTCCGGGACACCCACAATGAGCAGTTCTTC
TRBV5-1	-	TRBJ2-7	TRBD2	CASSLAGGLAYEQYF	TGCGCCAGCAGCTTGGCGGGGGGATTAGCCTACGAGCAGTACTTC
TRBV5-4	-	TRBJ1-1	TRBD1	CASSPGDRGKAFF	TGTGCCAGCAGCCCGGGGGACAGGGGGAAAGCTTTCTTT
TRBV28	few	TRBJ1-5	TRBD1	CASSPGTGGGPQHF	TGTGCCAGCAGTCCGGGGACAGGTGGAGGGCCCCAGCATTTT
TRBV5-1	-	TRBJ2-5	-	CASSLATDVETQYF	TGCGCCAGCAGCTTGGCCACAGATGTGGAGACCCAGTACTTC
TRBV6-1	-	TRBJ2-7	TRBD1	CASRGQTTYEQYF	TGTGCCAGCAGGGGACAGACCACCTACGAGCAGTACTTC
TRBV10-3	-	TRBJ2-7	TRBD2	CAIREGTISYEQYF	TGTGCCATCCGGGAGGGGACTATCTCCTACGAGCAGTACTTC
TRBV19	few	TRBJ1-1	-	CATTLPARSTEAFF	TGTGCCACCACCCTACCCGCCCGGAGCACTGAAGCTTTCTTT
TRBV10-3	-	TRBJ1-1	-	CAISSTGRNTEAFF	TGTGCCATCAGTAGCACGGGACGGAACACTGAAGCTTTCTTT
TRBV5-6	-	TRBJ2-5	-	CASSFLGTTGTQYF	TGTGCCAGCAGTTTCTTAGGGACAACAGGGACCCAGTACTTC
TRBV30	once	TRBJ1-6	TRBD1	CAWSADRDSPLHF	TGTGCCTGGAGTGCTGACAGGGATTCACCCCTCCACTTT
TRBV25-1	-	TRBJ2-7	-	CASSLTGTNEQYF	TGTGCCAGCAGTCTTACAGGGACTAACGAGCAGTACTTC
TRBV5-6	-	TRBJ1-3	-	CASSLYARASGNTIYF	TGTGCCAGCAGCTTGTACGCAAGGGCATCTGGAAACACCATATATTTT
TRBV10-3	-	TRBJ1-2	TRBD1	CAITSGQGFYGYTF	TGTGCCATCACCAGCGGACAGGGTTTCTATGGCTACACCTTC
TRBV6-5	-	TRBJ1-1	-	CASSYPRAGNTEAFF	TGTGCCAGCAGTTATCCCCGGGCCGGGAACACTGAAGCTTTCTTT
TRBV28	-	TRBJ1-5	TRBD1	CASSWDSGGNQPQHF	TGTGCCAGCAGCTGGGACAGCGGAGGCAATCAGCCCCAGCATTTT
TRBV6-1	-	TRBJ2-7	TRBD1	CASTPDRGPYEQYF	TGTGCCAGCACACCAGACAGGGGACCCTACGAGCAGTACTTC
TRBV30	once	TRBJ1-1	-	CAWARVEEAFF	TGTGCCTGGGCCCGTGTGGAAGAAGCTTTCTTT